This T cell receptor beta chain was sequenced during a study of OX40 agonist ivuxolimab in advanced cancers. Background on the study: Every 2 weeks, patients got intravenous ivuxolimab at one of six dose levels (0.01-10 mg/kg). A male proportion of just over 80% was recorded, with mean age about 60 years and range roughly 23 to 79.

The method was immunoSEQ multiplex PCR; TCRdb's version includes in-frame clones alone and lacks a portion of them. The table includes 120,000 or so clones, around 93% detected once. General study results and limits: More expanded clones were seen, on average, in CD8+ T cells than in CD4+. With doses of 0.1 to 3.0 mg/kg, CD4+ and CD8+ blood T cells had undergone clonal expansion by week 6.

This clone was detected once. The antigen is unknown. From germline, CDR1 is SGHAT and CDR2 FQNNGV. The CDR3 has 14 amino acids. Trimming left V 1 base short and J 3 bases short, with 9 bases between. The clonotype comes from an adult with an advanced solid tumor such as melanoma, head and neck, liver or kidney cancer. Sequences were derived from CD4+ or CD8+ T cells sorted from blood, sampled in a trial of the OX40 agonist ivuxolimab. The J gene is TRBJ1-1, the V gene TRBV11-2; TRBD1 is a possible D gene (6 bases). The CDR3 DNA reads TGTGCCAGCAGCTTAGCCCAGGGGTACACTGAAGCTTTCTTT. This codes for CASSLAQGYTEAFF.